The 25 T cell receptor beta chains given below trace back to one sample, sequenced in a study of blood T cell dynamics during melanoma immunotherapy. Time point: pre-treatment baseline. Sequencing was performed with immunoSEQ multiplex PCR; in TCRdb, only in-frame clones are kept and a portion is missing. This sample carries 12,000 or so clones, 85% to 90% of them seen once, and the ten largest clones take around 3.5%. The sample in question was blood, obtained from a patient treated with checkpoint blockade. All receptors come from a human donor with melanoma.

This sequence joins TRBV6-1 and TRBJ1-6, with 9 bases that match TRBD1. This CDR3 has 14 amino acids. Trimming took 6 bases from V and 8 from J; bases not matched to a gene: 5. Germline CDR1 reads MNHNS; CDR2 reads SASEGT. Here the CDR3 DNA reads TGTGCCAGCAGCAGCCGGACAGGGGATTCACCCCTCCACTTT. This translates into CASSSRTGDSPLHF.

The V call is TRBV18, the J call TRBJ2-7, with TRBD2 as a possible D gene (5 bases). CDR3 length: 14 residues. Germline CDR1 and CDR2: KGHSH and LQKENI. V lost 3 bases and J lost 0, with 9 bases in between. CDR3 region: CASSPRRDSYEQYF. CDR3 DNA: TGTGCCAGCTCACCTAGACGGGACTCCTACGAGCAGTACTTC.

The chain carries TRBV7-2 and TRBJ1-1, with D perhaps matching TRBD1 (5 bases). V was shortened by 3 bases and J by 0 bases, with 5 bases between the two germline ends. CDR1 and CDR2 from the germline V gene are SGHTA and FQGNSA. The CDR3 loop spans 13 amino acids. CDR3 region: CASSLTVNTEAFF. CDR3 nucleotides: TGTGCCAGCAGCTTGACAGTGAACACTGAAGCTTTCTTT.

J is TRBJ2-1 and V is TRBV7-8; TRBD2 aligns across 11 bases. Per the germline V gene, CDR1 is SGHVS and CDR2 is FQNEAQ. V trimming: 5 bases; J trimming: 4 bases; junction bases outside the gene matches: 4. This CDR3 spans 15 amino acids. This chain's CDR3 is CASSLGTSGYNEQFF. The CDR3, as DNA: TGTGCCAGCAGCCTCGGGACTAGCGGATACAATGAGCAGTTCTTC.

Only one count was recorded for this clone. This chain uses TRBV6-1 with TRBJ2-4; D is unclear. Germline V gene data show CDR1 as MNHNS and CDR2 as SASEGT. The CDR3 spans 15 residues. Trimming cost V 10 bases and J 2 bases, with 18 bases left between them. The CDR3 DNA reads TGTGCCACTACTCCCGTGGGGTCTACCAAAAACATTCAGTACTTC. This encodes CATTPVGSTKNIQYF.

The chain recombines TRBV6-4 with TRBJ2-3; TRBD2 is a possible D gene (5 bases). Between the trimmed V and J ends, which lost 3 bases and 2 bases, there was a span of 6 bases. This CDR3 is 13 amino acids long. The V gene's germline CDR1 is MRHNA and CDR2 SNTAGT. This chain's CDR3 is CASSERVTDTQYF. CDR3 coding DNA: TGTGCCAGCAGTGAGCGGGTCACAGATACGCAGTATTTT.

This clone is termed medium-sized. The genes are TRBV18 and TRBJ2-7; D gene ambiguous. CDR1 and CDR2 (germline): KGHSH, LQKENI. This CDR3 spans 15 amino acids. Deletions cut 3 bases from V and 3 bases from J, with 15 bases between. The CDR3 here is CASSPERPPHYEQYF. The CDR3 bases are TGTGCCAGCTCACCGGAGCGTCCTCCTCACTACGAGCAGTACTTC.

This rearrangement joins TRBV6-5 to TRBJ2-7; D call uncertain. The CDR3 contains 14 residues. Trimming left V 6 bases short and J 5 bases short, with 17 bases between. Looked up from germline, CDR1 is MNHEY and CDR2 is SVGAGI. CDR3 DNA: TGTGCCAGCAGACAAGACCCGAGTTCCCACGAGCAGTACTTC. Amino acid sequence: CASRQDPSSHEQYF.

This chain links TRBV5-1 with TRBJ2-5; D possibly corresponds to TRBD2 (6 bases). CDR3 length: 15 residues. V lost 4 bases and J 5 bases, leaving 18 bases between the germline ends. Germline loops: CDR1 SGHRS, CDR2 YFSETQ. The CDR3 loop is CASSRNPAGRETQYF. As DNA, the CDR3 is TGCGCCAGCAGCCGAAACCCGGCAGGGAGGGAGACCCAGTACTTC.

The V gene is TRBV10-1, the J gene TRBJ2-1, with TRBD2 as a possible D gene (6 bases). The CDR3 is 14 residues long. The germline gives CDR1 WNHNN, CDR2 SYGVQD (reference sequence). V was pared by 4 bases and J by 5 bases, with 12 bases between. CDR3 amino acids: CASSVSRGNNEQFF. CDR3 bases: TGCGCCAGCAGTGTCTCGCGGGGAAACAATGAGCAGTTCTTC.

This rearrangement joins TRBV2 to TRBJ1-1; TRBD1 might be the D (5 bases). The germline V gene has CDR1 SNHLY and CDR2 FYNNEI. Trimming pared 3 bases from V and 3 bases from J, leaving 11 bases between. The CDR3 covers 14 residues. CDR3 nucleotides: TGTGCCAGCAGTGAGGGGGGTTCGGACACTGAAGCTTTCTTT. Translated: CASSEGGSDTEAFF.

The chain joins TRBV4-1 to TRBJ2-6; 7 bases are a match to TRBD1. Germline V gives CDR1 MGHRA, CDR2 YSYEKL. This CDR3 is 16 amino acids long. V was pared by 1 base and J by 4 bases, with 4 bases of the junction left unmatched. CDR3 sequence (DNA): TGCGCCAGCAGCCAAGGACAGGGCACCGGGGCCAACGTCCTGACTTTC. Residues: CASSQGQGTGANVLTF.

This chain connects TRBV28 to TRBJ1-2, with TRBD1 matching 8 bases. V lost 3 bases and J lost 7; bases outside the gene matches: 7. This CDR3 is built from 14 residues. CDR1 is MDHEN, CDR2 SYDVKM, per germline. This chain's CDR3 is CASSLGQGAGGYTF. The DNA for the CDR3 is TGTGCCAGCAGTTTGGGGCAGGGGGCCGGTGGCTACACCTTC.

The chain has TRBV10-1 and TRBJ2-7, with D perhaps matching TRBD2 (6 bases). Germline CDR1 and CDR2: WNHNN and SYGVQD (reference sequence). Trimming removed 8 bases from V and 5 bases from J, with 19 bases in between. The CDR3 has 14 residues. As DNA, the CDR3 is TGCGCCAGCTCGGGGGTGGACCCGGACCACGAGCAGTACTTC. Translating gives CASSGVDPDHEQYF.

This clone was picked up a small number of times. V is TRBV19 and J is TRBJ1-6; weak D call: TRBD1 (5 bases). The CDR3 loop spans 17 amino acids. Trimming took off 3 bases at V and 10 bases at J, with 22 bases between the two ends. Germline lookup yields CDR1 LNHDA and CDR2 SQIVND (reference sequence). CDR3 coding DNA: TGTGCCAGTAGTATCAGGAATTTGGGGCTCCGAGCCTCACCCCTCCACTTT. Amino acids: CASSIRNLGLRASPLHF.

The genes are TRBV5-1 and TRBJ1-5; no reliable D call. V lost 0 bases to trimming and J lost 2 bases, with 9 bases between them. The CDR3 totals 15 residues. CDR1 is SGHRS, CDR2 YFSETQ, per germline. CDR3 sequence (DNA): TGCGCCAGCAGCTTGGGACATTCAGGCAATCAGCCCCAGCATTTT. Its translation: CASSLGHSGNQPQHF. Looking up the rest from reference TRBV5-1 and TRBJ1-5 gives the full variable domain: KAGVTQTPRYLIKTRGQQVTLSCSPISGHRSVSWYQQTPGQGLQFLFEYFSETQRNKGNFPGRFSGRQFSNSRSEMNVSTLELGDSALYLCASSLGHSGNQPQHFGDGTRLSIL.

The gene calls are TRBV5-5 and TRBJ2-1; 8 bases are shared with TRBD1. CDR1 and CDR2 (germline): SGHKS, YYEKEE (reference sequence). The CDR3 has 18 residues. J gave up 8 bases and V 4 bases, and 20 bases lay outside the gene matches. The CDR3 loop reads CASSPGSRGLIAWDEQFF. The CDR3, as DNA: TGTGCCAGCAGCCCGGGTTCCAGGGGGCTAATTGCTTGGGATGAGCAGTTCTTC.

The CDR3: CASSGGWGSQPQHF. For the CDR3, the DNA is TGTGCCAGCAGTGGTGGGTGGGGATCTCAGCCCCAGCATTTT. The chain links TRBV2 to TRBJ1-5; no clear D. Germline V gene data show CDR1 as SNHLY and CDR2 as FYNNEI. The CDR3 spans 14 residues. Trimming shortened V by 4 bases and J by 6 bases, and 13 bases separated the two germline ends.

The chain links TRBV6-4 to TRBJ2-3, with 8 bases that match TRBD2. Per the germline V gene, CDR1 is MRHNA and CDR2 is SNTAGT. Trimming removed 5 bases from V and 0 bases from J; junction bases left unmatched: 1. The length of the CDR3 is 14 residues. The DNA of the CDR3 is TGTGCCAGCAGTCGACTAGCGAGCACAGATACGCAGTATTTT. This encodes CASSRLASTDTQYF.

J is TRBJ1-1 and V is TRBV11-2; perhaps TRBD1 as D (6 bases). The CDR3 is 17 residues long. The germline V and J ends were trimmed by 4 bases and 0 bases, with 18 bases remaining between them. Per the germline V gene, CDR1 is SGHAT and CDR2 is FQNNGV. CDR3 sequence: CASSSRGQTSLNTEAFF. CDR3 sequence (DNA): TGTGCCAGCAGCTCACGGGGGCAGACCTCTCTGAACACTGAAGCTTTCTTT.

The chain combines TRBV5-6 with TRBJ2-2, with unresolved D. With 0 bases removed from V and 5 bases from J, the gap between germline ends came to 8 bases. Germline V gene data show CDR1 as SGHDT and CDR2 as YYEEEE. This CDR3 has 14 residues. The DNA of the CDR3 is TGTGCCAGCAGCTTGGTTGCTGGGACCGGGGAGCTGTTTTTT. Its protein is CASSLVAGTGELFF.

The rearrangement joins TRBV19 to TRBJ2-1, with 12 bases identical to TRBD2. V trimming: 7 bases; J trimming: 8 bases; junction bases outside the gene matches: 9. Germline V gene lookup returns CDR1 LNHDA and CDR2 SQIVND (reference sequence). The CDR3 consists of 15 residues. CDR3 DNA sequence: TGTGCCAGTACCGACGGACTAGCGGGAACGGATGAGCAGTTCTTC. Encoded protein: CASTDGLAGTDEQFF.

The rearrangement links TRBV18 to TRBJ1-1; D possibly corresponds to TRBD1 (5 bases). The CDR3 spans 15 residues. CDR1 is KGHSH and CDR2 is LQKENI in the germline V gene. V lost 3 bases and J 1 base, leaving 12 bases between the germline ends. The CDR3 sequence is CASSPASQGNTEAFF. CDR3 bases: TGTGCCAGCTCACCTGCGAGCCAGGGGAACACTGAAGCTTTCTTT.

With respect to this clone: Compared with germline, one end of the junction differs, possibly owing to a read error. The CDR3 region is CASSYGGDEQYF. DNA for the CDR3: TGTGCCAGCAGTTATGGGGGGGACGAGCAGTACTTC. The chain uses TRBV10-3 and TRBJ2-7, with TRBD2 matching 7 bases. In germline, CDR1 is ENHRY, CDR2 SYGVKD. The CDR3 runs to 12 residues.

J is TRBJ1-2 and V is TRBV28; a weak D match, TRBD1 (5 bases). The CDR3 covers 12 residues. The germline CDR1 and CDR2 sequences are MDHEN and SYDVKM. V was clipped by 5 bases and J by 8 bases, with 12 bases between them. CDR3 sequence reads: CASSTRQFGYTF. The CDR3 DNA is TGTGCCAGCAGTACGCGACAGTTCGGCTACACCTTC.